The 14 T cell receptor beta chains in this list originate from one sample, sequenced in a study of long-term antiretroviral therapy in people with HIV. They ran version v3.0 of the immunoSEQ assay at survey level. Sequenced by immunoSEQ multiplex PCR; TCRdb stores in-frame clones only, minus some. The table records roughly 20,000 clones, more than 65% of them present only once. The material was unsorted PBMCs, obtained at the start of antiretroviral therapy. The receptors originated from a middle-aged man with HIV.

The J gene is TRBJ2-7, the V gene TRBV5-1, with 9 bases fitting TRBD1. Germline assignment: CDR1 SGHRS and CDR2 YFSETQ. This CDR3 comprises 14 residues. With V trimmed by 8 bases and J by 3 bases, 9 bases remained unmatched. This chain's CDR3 is CASSRDRANYEQYF. The CDR3 region has the DNA TGCGCCAGTTCTAGGGACAGGGCGAACTACGAGCAGTACTTC.

The chain has TRBV19 and TRBJ2-7; D might be TRBD1 or TRBD2, each matching 5 bases. The CDR3 spans 10 residues. Deletions cut 5 bases from V and 9 bases from J, with 8 bases between. Per germline, CDR1 LNHDA and CDR2 SQIVND (reference sequence). The CDR3 sequence: CASSGTSQYF. The CDR3 region has the DNA TGTGCCAGTAGTGGGACGTCGCAGTACTTC.

DNA of the CDR3: TGTGCCAGCAGTCTAGGACCTCCCCTTTCCGCTTTCTTT. Residues: CASSLGPPLSAFF. The chain carries TRBV6-5 and TRBJ1-1; D is unclear. CDR1 and CDR2 (germline): MNHEY, SVGAGI. CDR3 length: 13 residues. With 5 bases removed from V and 11 bases from J, the gap between germline ends came to 18 bases.

V usage is TRBV27 and J usage is TRBJ1-1; D gene unclear. The CDR3 is made up of 15 amino acids. Trimming removed 4 bases at V and 4 bases at J, with 16 bases between. The germline V gene encodes CDR1 MNHEY and CDR2 SMNVEV (reference sequence). CDR3 in DNA: TGTGCCAGCAGTTCTGATTCCAGTCTCAGCACTGAAGCTTTCTTT. This codes for CASSSDSSLSTEAFF.

This chain connects TRBV9 to TRBJ2-7, with 8 bases fitting TRBD1. With V trimmed by 0 bases and J by 2 bases, 4 bases remained unmatched. CDR3 length equals 15 residues. The V gene's germline CDR1 is SGDLS and CDR2 YYNGEE. CDR3 nucleotide sequence: TGTGCCAGCAGCGTAGGGGGACAGGCCACCTACGAGCAGTACTTC. Amino acids: CASSVGGQATYEQYF.

The gene calls are TRBV28 and TRBJ1-5, with 11 bases matching TRBD1. Per germline, CDR1 MDHEN and CDR2 SYDVKM. The CDR3 has 16 amino acids. The J segment lost 2 bases and the V segment lost 6 bases, leaving 6 bases of the junction unmatched. CDR3 residues: CASSSGQGAGNQPQHF. The CDR3 DNA is TGTGCCAGCAGCTCCGGACAGGGGGCTGGCAATCAGCCCCAGCATTTT.

The genes are TRBV2 and TRBJ1-4; D is possibly TRBD1 (5 bases). From germline, CDR1 is SNHLY and CDR2 FYNNEI. V lost 0 bases to trimming and J lost 13 bases, with 18 bases between them. The CDR3 is 15 amino acids. CDR3 nucleotide sequence: TGTGCCAGCAGTGAAGCTGGGCCCTCGTGGGGGATACTGTTTTTT. Amino acid sequence: CASSEAGPSWGILFF.

This clone was seen once. The CDR3 protein is CASSLVLDSLYNEQFF. CDR3 sequence (DNA): TGTGCCAGCAGCTTGGTTCTGGACTCCCTTTACAATGAGCAGTTCTTC. The rearrangement uses TRBV5-6 and TRBJ2-1, with D possibly TRBD2 on 5 matching bases. CDR1 is SGHDT and CDR2 is YYEEEE in the germline V gene. Deletions cut 0 bases from V and 4 bases from J, with 14 bases between. The CDR3 extends over 16 amino acids.

The J gene is TRBJ1-2, the V gene TRBV28; no reliable D call. Germline CDR1 reads MDHEN; CDR2 reads SYDVKM. The CDR3 consists of 16 residues. The germline V and J ends were trimmed by 4 bases and 0 bases, with 15 bases remaining between them. As DNA, the CDR3 is TGTGCCAGCAGTTCACAGTGGAAACAAGCTAACTATGGCTACACCTTC. Residues: CASSSQWKQANYGYTF.

V is TRBV20-1 and J is TRBJ2-1, with D possibly being TRBD2 (5 bases). The CDR3 consists of 11 residues. Trimming took off 5 bases at V and 8 bases at J, with 10 bases between the two ends. From germline, CDR1 is DFQATT and CDR2 SNEGSKA (reference sequence). DNA of the CDR3: TGCAGTGCTCCACTAGGCGATGAGCAGTTCTTC. Its translation: CSAPLGDEQFF.

The rearrangement joins TRBV5-5 to TRBJ1-1, with D unresolved. V was shortened by 0 bases and J by 0 bases, with 12 bases between the two germline ends. Germline CDR1 reads SGHKS; CDR2 reads YYEKEE (reference sequence). The CDR3 spans 16 residues. CDR3 sequence reads: CASSLAFTAMNTEAFF. The CDR3 region has the DNA TGTGCCAGCAGCTTGGCATTTACAGCTATGAACACTGAAGCTTTCTTT.

A few counts support this clone. The chain employs TRBV6-5 and TRBJ1-2; D ambiguous. V was cut by 0 bases and J by 1 base, with 6 bases left in between. Germline values: CDR1 MNHEY, CDR2 SVGAGI. The length of the CDR3 is 14 residues. The CDR3 DNA reads TGTGCCAGCAGTTACTCCACCGTTAACTATGGCTACACCTTC. This encodes CASSYSTVNYGYTF.

V is TRBV25-1 and J is TRBJ2-1; D is perhaps TRBD1 or TRBD2 (5 bases each). The V and J ends lost 6 bases and 4 bases respectively, with 16 bases between them. This CDR3 has 15 amino acids. CDR1 and CDR2 from the germline V gene are MGHDK and SYGVNS. The CDR3 loop reads CASSSQGGPYNEQFF. The CDR3 nucleotides read TGTGCCAGCAGCTCCCAGGGCGGGCCTTACAATGAGCAGTTCTTC.

V gene TRBV6-5 combines with J gene TRBJ1-3; D is perhaps TRBD1 (5 bases). The V end was cut by 5 bases, the J end by 7 bases, with 18 bases between. The CDR3 totals 15 residues. Per germline, CDR1 MNHEY and CDR2 SVGAGI. The CDR3 bases are TGTGCCAGCAGTGGCGGACATTCTGGAGGGAACACCATATATTTT. Protein product: CASSGGHSGGNTIYF.